Listed below are T cell receptor beta chains from one sample, sequenced in a study of blood T cell repertoires in COVID-19. The method was immunoSEQ multiplex PCR; TCRdb's version includes in-frame clones alone and lacks a portion of them. The sample consists of under 100,000 clones, 85% of them appearing once. Sequences were obtained from peripheral blood. The receptors originated from an older woman with active or convalescent COVID-19. Both conserved end residues are part of each CDR3. The order of the fields is D gene, J gene, V gene, clone size, CDR3 protein, CDR3 DNA. D genes are given only for firm matches. Size tells how often a clone was seen (once, few, many) or the class of an expanded clone, and some rows leave it out.

D: NA; J: TRBJ1-5; V: TRBV18; size: NA; CDR3: CASSLTGPQTNQPQHF; DNA: TGTGCCAGCTCACTGACAGGACCCCAAACTAATCAGCCCCAGCATTTT
D: TRBD1; J: TRBJ1-1; V: TRBV28; size: few; CDR3: CASSTGGPEAFF; DNA: TGTGCCAGCAGTACAGGGGGCCCTGAAGCTTTCTTT
D: TRBD1; J: TRBJ2-2; V: TRBV28; size: NA; CDR3: CASSFYQGAYGTGELFF; DNA: TGTGCCAGCAGTTTTTACCAGGGGGCTTATGGCACCGGGGAGCTGTTTTTT
D: NA; J: TRBJ1-1; V: TRBV5-1; size: NA; CDR3: CASRATGNTEAFF; DNA: TGCGCCAGCAGGGCTACAGGGAACACTGAAGCTTTCTTT
D: TRBD1; J: TRBJ1-2; V: TRBV6-5; size: NA; CDR3: CASSLGTGGVYGYTF; DNA: TGTGCCAGCAGTTTAGGGACAGGGGGCGTCTATGGCTACACCTTC
D: TRBD1; J: TRBJ1-1; V: TRBV7-2; size: NA; CDR3: CASSPDRGRTEAFF; DNA: TGTGCCAGCAGCCCAGACAGGGGGAGAACTGAAGCTTTCTTT
D: TRBD2; J: TRBJ2-4; V: TRBV7-2; size: NA; CDR3: CASSERLAGINIQYF; DNA: TGTGCCAGCAGCGAGCGACTAGCGGGGATAAACATTCAGTACTTC
D: NA; J: TRBJ2-7; V: TRBV5-1; size: NA; CDR3: CASSQLGGGQYF; DNA: TGCGCCAGCAGCCAGTTAGGGGGTGGGCAGTACTTC
D: NA; J: TRBJ1-3; V: TRBV28; size: NA; CDR3: CASSFLGPGDTIYF; DNA: TGTGCCAGCAGTTTTTTGGGGCCGGGGGACACCATATATTTT
D: NA; J: TRBJ2-5; V: TRBV10-2; size: NA; CDR3: CASSDAGTETQYF; DNA: TGCGCCAGCAGTGATGCGGGAACGGAGACCCAGTACTTC
D: NA; J: TRBJ1-2; V: TRBV19; size: once; CDR3: CASSWTANYGYTF; DNA: TGTGCCAGTAGTTGGACAGCGAACTATGGCTACACCTTC
D: NA; J: TRBJ1-6; V: TRBV10-3; size: NA; CDR3: CAIRKDGQDNSPLHF; DNA: TGTGCCATCAGGAAGGACGGACAAGATAATTCACCCCTCCACTTT
D: TRBD2; J: TRBJ2-1; V: TRBV11-2; size: NA; CDR3: CASSSFLKPAGAEQFF; DNA: TGTGCCAGCAGCTCCTTCTTAAAGCCAGCGGGGGCTGAGCAGTTCTTC
D: TRBD1; J: TRBJ2-7; V: TRBV3-1/TRBV3-2; size: NA; CDR3: CASSQSGTGGLSFYEQYF; DNA: TGTGCCAGCAGCCAATCCGGGACAGGGGGTTTAAGCTTCTACGAGCAGTACTTC
D: NA; J: TRBJ1-4; V: TRBV20-1; size: NA; CDR3: CSARVGGKLFF; DNA: TGCAGTGCTAGAGTAGGGGGAAAACTGTTTTTT
D: TRBD2; J: TRBJ2-2; V: TRBV10-3; size: NA; CDR3: CAIRLAGNTGELFF; DNA: TGTGCCATCAGGCTAGCGGGGAACACCGGGGAGCTGTTTTTT
D: NA; J: TRBJ1-3; V: TRBV30; size: NA; CDR3: CASYSGRSSGNTIYF; DNA: TGTGCCAGCTACAGCGGTCGTAGTTCTGGAAACACCATATATTTT
D: NA; J: TRBJ2-5; V: TRBV7-2; size: NA; CDR3: CASSLSGTYYQETQYF; DNA: TGTGCCAGCAGCTTATCCGGGACTTACTACCAAGAGACCCAGTACTTC
D: TRBD1; J: TRBJ2-7; V: TRBV5-1; size: NA; CDR3: CASSSKEDRGYEQYF; DNA: TGCGCCAGCAGCTCGAAAGAAGACAGGGGGTACGAGCAGTACTTC
D: TRBD1; J: TRBJ1-6; V: TRBV4-2; size: NA; CDR3: CASRGQATSPLHF; DNA: TGTGCCAGCAGGGGACAGGCGACTTCACCCCTCCACTTT
D: TRBD1; J: TRBJ2-7; V: TRBV5-1; size: NA; CDR3: CASSLGGTASYEQYF; DNA: TGCGCCAGCAGCTTGGGTGGGACAGCCTCCTACGAGCAGTACTTC
D: TRBD2; J: TRBJ2-7; V: TRBV11-2; size: NA; CDR3: CASSSLLAGSSYEQYF; DNA: TGTGCCAGCAGCTCCCTTTTAGCGGGGAGCTCCTACGAGCAGTACTTC
D: NA; J: TRBJ1-4; V: TRBV6-5; size: NA; CDR3: CASKFYWGLAEKLFF; DNA: TGTGCCAGTAAGTTCTATTGGGGACTTGCTGAAAAACTGTTTTTT
D: TRBD1; J: TRBJ1-1; V: TRBV7-2; size: NA; CDR3: CASNAVPGQGRITEAFF; DNA: TGTGCCAGCAACGCAGTCCCGGGACAGGGTCGCATCACTGAAGCTTTCTTT
D: NA; J: TRBJ1-4; V: TRBV7-2; size: NA; CDR3: CASSFPGEKLFF; DNA: TGTGCCAGCAGCTTTCCAGGTGAAAAACTGTTTTTT
D: TRBD2; J: TRBJ2-3; V: TRBV5-1; size: NA; CDR3: CASSPTTSGNTDTQYF; DNA: TGCGCCAGCAGCCCGACGACTAGCGGAAACACAGATACGCAGTATTTT
D: TRBD1; J: TRBJ2-6; V: TRBV4-3; size: NA; CDR3: CASSRDSTSGANVLTF; DNA: TGCGCCAGCAGCCGGGACAGCACCTCTGGGGCCAACGTCCTGACTTTC
D: TRBD1; J: TRBJ1-1; V: TRBV28; size: NA; CDR3: CASSPKGTGTPEAFF; DNA: TGTGCCAGCAGTCCAAAGGGGACAGGGACGCCTGAAGCTTTCTTT
D: TRBD1; J: TRBJ1-1; V: TRBV6-5; size: NA; CDR3: CASSVRTGANTEAFF; DNA: TGTGCCAGCAGCGTTAGAACAGGGGCTAACACTGAAGCTTTCTTT
D: TRBD1; J: TRBJ2-5; V: TRBV5-1; size: NA; CDR3: CASSSGTGTGMSQETQYF; DNA: TGCGCCAGCAGCTCTGGCACCGGGACAGGGATGAGCCAAGAGACCCAGTACTTC
D: NA; J: TRBJ2-4; V: TRBV5-1; size: NA; CDR3: CASNPGEAKNIQYF; DNA: TGCGCCAGCAACCCAGGGGAGGCCAAAAACATTCAGTACTTC
D: NA; J: TRBJ1-6; V: TRBV7-6; size: NA; CDR3: CASSPYNSPLHF; DNA: TGTGCCAGCAGCCCATATAATTCACCCCTCCACTTT
D: NA; J: TRBJ1-5; V: TRBV7-9; size: NA; CDR3: CASSSRAGDNQPQHF; DNA: TGTGCCAGCAGCTCCCGGGCAGGGGACAATCAGCCCCAGCATTTT
D: TRBD1; J: TRBJ2-3; V: TRBV11-2; size: few; CDR3: CASSLAPGGQLADTQYF; DNA: TGTGCCAGCAGCTTAGCCCCTGGGGGACAGCTGGCCGATACGCAGTATTTT